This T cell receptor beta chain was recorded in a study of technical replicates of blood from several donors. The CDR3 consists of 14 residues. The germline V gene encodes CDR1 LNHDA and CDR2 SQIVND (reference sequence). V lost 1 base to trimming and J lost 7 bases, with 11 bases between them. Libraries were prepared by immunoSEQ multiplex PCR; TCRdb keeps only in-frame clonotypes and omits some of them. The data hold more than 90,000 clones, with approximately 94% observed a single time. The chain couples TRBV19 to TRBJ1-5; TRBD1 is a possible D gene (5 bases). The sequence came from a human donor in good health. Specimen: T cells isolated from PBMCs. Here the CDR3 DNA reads TGTGCCAGTAGTATAGGGCCCGGGGGGCAGCCCCAGCATTTT. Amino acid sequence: CASSIGPGGQPQHF.